The 15 T cell receptor beta chains below come from one sample, sequenced in a study of blood T cell repertoires in COVID-19 (dated by TCRdb to 2020 to 2021). Libraries were built with the immunoSEQ multiplex PCR assay. TCRdb took this table from immuneACCESS and kept in-frame rearrangements with V and J called. Such tables lack part of the clones; where checked against another copy, unresolved V genes explain under half of the gap, and the rest is unexplained. The sample has about 150,000 clones on record, about four fifths of them singletons. The biggest ten clones account for around 3.4% of the sample. Sequenced material: peripheral blood. Receptors were obtained from a woman of 80 years or more with acute or convalescent COVID-19.

The chain is built from TRBV7-2 and TRBJ1-3, with D possibly matching TRBD1 (5 bases). CDR3 size: 15 residues. Deletions cut 2 bases from V and 2 bases from J, with 10 bases between. Per the germline V gene, CDR1 is SGHTA and CDR2 is FQGNSA. The DNA of the CDR3 is TGTGCCAGCAGCTTACAGGGAAGTACTGGAAACACCATATATTTT. Protein product: CASSLQGSTGNTIYF.

This clone was seen more than once but under ten times. The chain couples TRBV6-6 to TRBJ2-1; 7 bases align to TRBD2. V gave up 7 bases and J gave up 6 bases; unmatched junction bases: 9. The CDR3 runs to 14 residues. Germline CDR1 reads MNHNY; CDR2 reads SVGAGI (reference sequence). CDR3 protein: CASKSREWGNEQFF. CDR3 sequence (DNA): TGTGCCAGCAAATCGCGGGAGTGGGGCAATGAGCAGTTCTTC.

On this clone itself: One end of the junction is discordant with germline, which a read error may explain. The J gene is TRBJ1-5, the V gene TRBV12-3 or TRBV12-4; D is perhaps TRBD1 (5 bases). The CDR3 loop spans 11 amino acids. CDR3 coding DNA: TGTGCCAGCAGCTCCGGGGGGTTAGGTTATTTT. Protein sequence: CASSSGGLGYF.

This clone was observed once. The chain is built from TRBV29-1 and TRBJ2-1; TRBD2 matches at 7 bases. V shed 6 bases, J shed 1 base, and the junction held 9 bases outside the gene matches. This CDR3 has 15 residues. Germline CDR1 is SQVTM and CDR2 is ANQGSEA. CDR3 in DNA: TGCAGCGTAGCTCGGGGGGTGCGATCCTACAATGAGCAGTTCTTC. Amino acids: CSVARGVRSYNEQFF.

This clone was found a few times. The chain recombines TRBV25-1 with TRBJ2-4, with D perhaps matching TRBD1 (6 bases). Between the trimmed V and J ends, which lost 4 bases and 6 bases, there was a span of 16 bases. Germline loops: CDR1 MGHDK, CDR2 SYGVNS. This CDR3 comprises 15 residues. The CDR3 sequence: CASSGVDQGLNIQYF. For the CDR3, the DNA is TGTGCCAGCAGTGGGGTGGACCAGGGGTTAAACATTCAGTACTTC.

The J gene is TRBJ1-6, the V gene TRBV28, with a possible D match to TRBD1 (6 bases). Trimming left V 6 bases short and J 13 bases short, with 13 bases between. The CDR3 totals 12 residues. Per germline, CDR1 MDHEN and CDR2 SYDVKM. The CDR3 sequence is CASSPTTGPLHF. The CDR3 coding sequence is TGTGCCAGCAGCCCTACGACAGGCCCCCTCCACTTT.

The chain combines TRBV7-2 with TRBJ1-2; D is possibly TRBD1 (6 bases). The CDR3 is made up of 17 amino acids. Germline loops: CDR1 SGHTA, CDR2 FQGNSA. V was shortened by 6 bases and J by 0 bases, with 20 bases between the two germline ends. The CDR3 loop reads CASSFQMRQVANYGYTF. The CDR3 DNA is TGTGCCAGCAGTTTTCAAATGAGACAGGTAGCTAACTATGGCTACACCTTC. The full variable domain, its missing parts supplied by reference TRBV7-2 and TRBJ1-2, is GAGVSQSPSNKVTEKGKDVELRCDPISGHTALYWYRQSLGQGLEFLIYFQGNSAPDKSGLPSDRFSAERTGGSVSTLTIQRTQQEDSAVYLCASSFQMRQVANYGYTFGSGTRLTVV.

DNA for the CDR3: TGTGCCAGCAGCTTAGTTTCAGGCGCCGGGGAGCTGTTTTTT. Translating it yields CASSLVSGAGELFF. The V and J genes are TRBV11-3 and TRBJ2-2; no clear D. Germline loops: CDR1 SGHNT, CDR2 YENEEA. CDR3 length equals 14 residues. Trimming removed 1 base from V and 6 bases from J, with 9 bases in between.

The chain employs TRBV6-5 and TRBJ2-7, with D uncertain. The CDR3 sequence is 15 residues long. CDR1 and CDR2 from the germline V gene are MNHEY and SVGAGI. Deletions cut 5 bases from V and 0 bases from J, with 14 bases between. The CDR3 protein is CASSRIAESSYEQYF. The CDR3 DNA sequence: TGTGCCAGCAGTCGTATAGCCGAATCCTCCTACGAGCAGTACTTC.

Comment on this clone: This specimen includes other DNA sequences encoding the same CDR3. V usage is TRBV19 and J usage is TRBJ2-3; perhaps TRBD2 as D (6 bases). The CDR3 runs 12 residues. Trimming took 9 bases from V and 3 from J, leaving 10 bases between them. Germline V CDR1 and CDR2: LNHDA, SQIVND (reference sequence). The CDR3 sequence is CASSRETDTQYF. The CDR3 DNA is TGTGCCAGCAGCCGGGAGACAGATACGCAGTATTTT.

In its sample, this clone was seen once. The chain uses TRBV27 and TRBJ1-6, with 7 bases aligning to TRBD1. The CDR3 consists of 18 residues. The germline CDR1 and CDR2 sequences are MNHEY and SMNVEV (reference sequence). J lost 3 bases, V lost 6 bases, and 14 bases had no gene match. The CDR3 DNA reads as TGTGCCAGCAGCCAAAGCCCGGGACAGTCCTACTATAATTCACCCCTCCACTTT. Protein sequence: CASSQSPGQSYYNSPLHF.

This clone showed up just once. The J gene is TRBJ1-1, the V gene TRBV7-8, with D possibly TRBD1 on 5 matching bases. This CDR3 spans 14 amino acids. V shed 4 bases and J shed 1 base, with 10 bases lying between them. Germline V lookup: CDR1 SGHVS, CDR2 FQNEAQ. This CDR3 reads CASSSGLQNTEAFF. The CDR3 nucleotides are TGTGCCAGCAGCTCGGGACTCCAGAACACTGAAGCTTTCTTT.

This clone was detected only a few times. This chain links TRBV29-1 with TRBJ1-2, with TRBD1 matching over 11 bases. The CDR3 contains 16 residues. V shed 5 bases, J shed 6 bases, and the junction held 14 bases outside the gene matches. The germline V gene has CDR1 SQVTM and CDR2 ANQGSEA. The CDR3 DNA reads as TGCAGCGTTCGTCCCGGGACAGGGGGAATATGGGATGGCTACACCTTC. This codes for CSVRPGTGGIWDGYTF.

This chain uses TRBV4-3 with TRBJ2-1, with 7 positions matching TRBD1. Germline lookup yields CDR1 LGHNA and CDR2 YSLEER. Trimming at V came to 2 bases and at J to 7 bases, leaving 5 bases not matched to a gene. The CDR3 sequence is 14 residues long. CDR3 DNA sequence: TGCGCCAGCAGCCAAAGCAGGGGGTCAAATGAGCAGTTCTTC. Translation: CASSQSRGSNEQFF.

This clone came up a few times. The genes are TRBV7-9 and TRBJ1-2; 10 bases agree with TRBD1. V shed 10 bases and J 6 bases; nucleotides not matched to a gene: 14. Germline V gives CDR1 SEHNR, CDR2 FQNEAQ (reference sequence). There are 15 residues in the CDR3. The CDR3 sequence: CAIPGGTGVFNGYTF. CDR3 in DNA: TGTGCCATCCCGGGGGGGACAGGGGTTTTCAATGGCTACACCTTC.